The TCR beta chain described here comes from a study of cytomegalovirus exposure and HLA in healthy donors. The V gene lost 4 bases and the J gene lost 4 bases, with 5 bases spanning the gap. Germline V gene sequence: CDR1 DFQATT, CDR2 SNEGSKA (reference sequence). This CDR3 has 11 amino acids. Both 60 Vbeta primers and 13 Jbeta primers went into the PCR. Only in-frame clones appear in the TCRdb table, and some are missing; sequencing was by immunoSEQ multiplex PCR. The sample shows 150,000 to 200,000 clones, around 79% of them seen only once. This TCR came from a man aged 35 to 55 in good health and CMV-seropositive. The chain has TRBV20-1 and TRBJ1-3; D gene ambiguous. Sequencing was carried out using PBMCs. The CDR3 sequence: CSAKRGNTIYF. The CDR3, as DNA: TGCAGTGCTAAGAGGGGAAACACCATATATTTT.